The clone carrying this T cell receptor (beta chain) has a single count. CDR3 length: 16 residues. Germline trimming cut 4 bases from V and 2 bases from J; bases unmatched to any gene: 6. Germline V gene sequence: CDR1 PRHDT, CDR2 FYEKMQ (reference sequence). This record belongs to a study of blood T cell repertoires in COVID-19. Study overall: From T cells, B-cell-depleted T cells, or PBMCs came the material, which was cDNA or gDNA.

Clones were read by immunoSEQ multiplex PCR, and TCRdb kept only the in-frame ones, dropping some. Of approximately 180,000 clones listed, 60% to 80% are singletons. The rearrangement joins TRBV13 to TRBJ1-1, with 11 bases aligning to TRBD1. This clonotype was sampled from a woman aged 70 to 79 with acute or convalescent COVID-19. Material for sequencing was peripheral blood. In DNA, the CDR3 is TGTGCCAGCAGCTGGGGGACAGGGGGATTCAACACTGAAGCTTTCTTT. Its translation is CASSWGTGGFNTEAFF.